Following are 21 T cell receptor beta chains from one sample sequenced in a study of CXCR3-negative and CXCR3-positive naive CD8 T cells. Libraries were UMI-labeled 5' RACE TRB cDNA. TCRdb re-called the 5' RACE reads and gives one entry per CDR3 protein, without DNA. The table lists 45,000 to 70,000 distinct CDR3 sequences. Sequenced material: memory CD8+ T cells from blood. The source of these receptors is a human donor in good health. Some clones in this sample may be carry-over from other donors' samples.

The chain couples TRBV15 to TRBJ1-5; TCRdb selects TRBD1, and the lack of DNA leaves this call unchecked. The CDR3 consists of 13 residues. Germline V gene sequence: CDR1 LNHNV, CDR2 YYDKDF (reference sequence). Here the CDR3 reads CAARARENQPQHF.

The CDR3 here is CSATTASSYEQYF. The J gene is TRBJ2-7, the V gene TRBV29-1. CDR1 is SQVTM, CDR2 ANQGSEA, per germline. CDR3 size: 13 residues.

The chain couples TRBV3-1 to TRBJ2-1. This CDR3 has 14 amino acids. Germline assignment: CDR1 LGHDT and CDR2 YNNKEL (reference sequence). CDR3 region: CASSQDGAYNEQFF.

V and J are TRBV20-1 and TRBJ2-7. The germline gives CDR1 DFQATT, CDR2 SNEGSKA (reference sequence). CDR3 length: 15 amino acids. CDR3 residues: CSARDYGEYSYEQYF.

The chain carries TRBV11-2 and TRBJ2-5; with no DNA, the TCRdb D assignment of TRBD2 cannot be verified. Looked up from germline, CDR1 is SGHAT and CDR2 is FQNNGV. The CDR3 totals 14 residues. CDR3 region: CASSLFELEETQYF. Complete variable domain (other parts from reference TRBV11-2 and TRBJ2-5): EAGVAQSPRYKIIEKRQSVAFWCNPISGHATLYWYQQILGQGPKLLIQFQNNGVVDDSQLPKDRFSAERLKGVDSTLKIQPAKLEDSAVYLCASSLFELEETQYFGPGTRLLVL.

The V call is TRBV5-6, the J call TRBJ2-7; TCRdb's D gene call, TRBD2, goes unchecked for lack of DNA. Germline loops: CDR1 SGHDT, CDR2 YYEEEE. The CDR3 is 13 amino acids. The CDR3 spells CASSLGHLRKQYF.

Here the CDR3 reads CASSQGPGGPYNEQFF. The genes are TRBV14 and TRBJ2-1. In germline, CDR1 is SGHDN, CDR2 FVKESK. This CDR3 spans 16 amino acids.

The chain links TRBV7-9 to TRBJ2-5; the TCRdb D gene call, TRBD2, has no DNA to confirm it. The CDR3 spans 14 residues. CDR1 SEHNR and CDR2 FQNEAQ come from the germline V gene (reference sequence). The chain's CDR3 is CASSPPSGGARQYF.

The chain has TRBV7-8 and TRBJ2-7; with no DNA, the TCRdb D assignment of TRBD2 cannot be verified. The CDR3 is 15 amino acids. The V gene's germline CDR1 is SGHVS and CDR2 FQNEAQ. This CDR3 reads CASSLWVGGRYEQYF.

V and J are TRBV5-1 and TRBJ2-7; TCRdb's assignment of TRBD1 cannot be checked, as there is no DNA. The CDR3 runs to 15 residues. The germline V gene encodes CDR1 SGHRS and CDR2 YFSETQ. The CDR3 sequence: CASSWIGQDPSEQYF.

This rearrangement joins TRBV4-2 to TRBJ2-7; TCRdb selects TRBD1, and the lack of DNA leaves this call unchecked. Germline lookup yields CDR1 LGHNA and CDR2 YNFKEQ. CDR3 length: 14 amino acids. The CDR3 region is CASSQPGQNYEQYF.

The chain links TRBV12-3 or TRBV12-4 to TRBJ2-7; checking the TCRdb D call of TRBD2 is not possible without DNA. The CDR3 has 11 residues. CDR3 sequence: CASSGGNEQYF.

The J gene is TRBJ1-2, the V gene TRBV19. This CDR3 has 14 residues. Germline lookup yields CDR1 LNHDA and CDR2 SQIVND (reference sequence). The CDR3 here is CASSIEVSNYGYTF.

The chain is built from TRBV29-1 and TRBJ2-7; TCRdb's D call of TRBD1 is untestable without DNA. Germline lookup yields CDR1 SQVTM and CDR2 ANQGSEA. The CDR3 is 13 amino acids. The CDR3 reads CSVETGHPYEQYF.

CDR3 in amino acids: CASSQDGGVEYNEQFF. The genes are TRBV4-2 and TRBJ2-1; absent DNA, TCRdb's TRBD1 call cannot be checked. Germline lookup yields CDR1 LGHNA and CDR2 YNFKEQ. The CDR3 runs 16 residues.

The genes are TRBV4-3 and TRBJ2-7; TCRdb lists TRBD1, though no DNA is available to test this call. CDR3 size: 14 residues. Germline CDR1 is LGHNA and CDR2 is YSLEER. CDR3 amino acids: CASSQGQFSYEQYF.

V usage is TRBV6-5 and J usage is TRBJ1-5; TCRdb's D gene call, TRBD1, goes unchecked for lack of DNA. CDR3 size: 15 residues. CDR1 and CDR2 (germline): MNHEY, SVGAGI. The CDR3 protein is CASSSGQGAVEPQHF.

The chain couples TRBV12-3 or TRBV12-4 to TRBJ2-5; the TCRdb D gene call, TRBD2, has no DNA to confirm it. The CDR3 totals 13 residues. CDR3 sequence: CASNRGGFETQYF.

The gene calls are TRBV4-1 and TRBJ2-3; absent DNA, TCRdb's TRBD1 call cannot be checked. Germline CDR1 MGHRA, CDR2 YSYEKL. The CDR3 loop spans 15 amino acids. CDR3: CASSPPGPGYDTQYF.

The chain employs TRBV20-1 and TRBJ2-1; TCRdb calls TRBD1, which cannot be checked without DNA. CDR3 size: 15 residues. Germline CDR1 is DFQATT and CDR2 is SNEGSKA (reference sequence). The chain's CDR3 is CSARDNPRGGDEQFF.

CDR3 sequence reads: CASSSSDRVYEQYF. This chain uses TRBV6-5 with TRBJ2-7; TCRdb indicates TRBD1, and absent DNA this call remains unverified. Germline V gene data show CDR1 as MNHEY and CDR2 as SVGAGI. There are 14 residues in the CDR3.